A single sample gave rise to the 31 T cell receptor beta chains below, sequenced in a study of CD8 T cells in Susac syndrome. RNA in amounts of about 0.5 to 1 ug was reverse transcribed with random hexamers. In TCRdb, the immunoSEQ multiplex PCR reads were re-called with MiXCR into one record per CDR3 protein. The table lists about 110,000 distinct CDR3 sequences, roughly 95% of them singletons. The sequenced sample was CD4+ T cells from PBMCs. Receptors were obtained from a human donor in good health.

The genes are TRBV27 and TRBJ2-5; 10 positions agree with TRBD1. CDR3 length: 16 amino acids. V shed 5 bases, J shed 5 bases, and the junction held 11 bases outside the gene matches. The germline CDR1 and CDR2 sequences are MNHEY and SMNVEV (reference sequence). The DNA of the CDR3 is TGTGCCAGCAGTGCCGACAGGGGGCGCCGGCCCGAGACCCAGTACTTC. This sequence encodes CASSADRGRRPETQYF.

V and J are TRBV4-3 and TRBJ2-1; 8 bases are shared with TRBD1. This CDR3 has 13 amino acids. Germline assignment: CDR1 LGHNA and CDR2 YSLEER. The J segment lost 8 bases and the V segment lost 4 bases, leaving 4 bases of the junction unmatched. The CDR3 sequence is CASSRQGWDEQFF. The CDR3 bases are TGCGCCAGCAGCCGACAGGGGTGGGATGAGCAGTTCTTC.

This chain connects TRBV29-1 to TRBJ2-3; the D call may be TRBD1 or TRBD2 (6 bases each). Trimming pared 4 bases from V and 2 bases from J, leaving 16 bases between. CDR3 size: 15 residues. The V gene's germline CDR1 is SQVTM and CDR2 ANQGSEA. The CDR3 coding sequence is TGCAGCGTTGCAGGAACGGGGGCACCCACAGATACGCAGTATTTT. Its protein is CSVAGTGAPTDTQYF.

The count of this clonotype is one. This chain joins TRBV20-1 and TRBJ2-6; 7 nucleotides line up with TRBD2. Germline V CDR1 and CDR2: DFQATT, SNEGSKA (reference sequence). V lost 6 bases, J lost 0 bases, and 8 bases stayed unmatched. The CDR3 has 16 amino acids. The chain's CDR3 is CSASERGFSGANVLTF. CDR3 bases: TGCAGTGCCTCGGAGCGGGGTTTCTCTGGGGCCAACGTCCTGACTTTC.

The rearrangement joins TRBV5-1 to TRBJ2-7; TRBD1 agrees at 10 bases. The V gene end was trimmed by 4 bases and the J gene end by 2 bases; junction bases not matched to a gene: 3. Germline lookup yields CDR1 SGHRS and CDR2 YFSETQ. The CDR3 has 14 amino acids. Here the CDR3 reads CASSTGQGAYEQYF. CDR3 coding DNA: TGCGCCAGCAGCACCGGACAGGGGGCCTACGAGCAGTACTTC. The whole variable domain, remainder taken from reference TRBV5-1 and TRBJ2-7, is KAGVTQTPRYLIKTRGQQVTLSCSPISGHRSVSWYQQTPGQGLQFLFEYFSETQRNKGNFPGRFSGRQFSNSRSEMNVSTLELGDSALYLCASSTGQGAYEQYFGPGTRLTVT.

Written as DNA, the CDR3 is TGTGCCAGCAGTTCCTTAGAGACCCAGTACTTC. Its translation: CASSSLETQYF. The chain recombines TRBV2 with TRBJ2-5; D is unclear. CDR3 length: 11 amino acids. Germline assignment: CDR1 SNHLY and CDR2 FYNNEI. V lost 5 bases and J lost 4, with 5 bases in between.

The rearrangement joins TRBV7-2 to TRBJ2-3, with TRBD2 identical over 11 bases. The CDR3 runs 15 residues. Per the germline V gene, CDR1 is SGHTA and CDR2 is FQGNSA. Trimming took 5 bases from V and 8 from J; bases not matched to a gene: 9. CDR3 sequence (DNA): TGTGCCAGCAGCCAAAATAGCGGGGGGGCCGCTACGCAGTATTTT. Translating gives CASSQNSGGAATQYF. The variable domain in full, completed from reference TRBV7-2 and TRBJ2-3, reads GAGVSQSPSNKVTEKGKDVELRCDPISGHTALYWYRQSLGQGLEFLIYFQGNSAPDKSGLPSDRFSAERTGGSVSTLTIQRTQQEDSAVYLCASSQNSGGAATQYFGPGTRLTVL.

The V gene is TRBV7-8, the J gene TRBJ2-2; 8 nucleotides line up with TRBD1. The germline V gene has CDR1 SGHVS and CDR2 FQNEAQ. There are 15 residues in the CDR3. After removal of 4 bases from V and 7 bases from J, the junction contained 8 bases not matched to a gene. CDR3 amino acids: CASSSRTGIVGELFF. DNA of the CDR3: TGTGCCAGCAGCTCTCGGACAGGGATCGTCGGGGAGCTGTTTTTT.

V usage is TRBV28 and J usage is TRBJ1-2; D uncertain. The CDR3 spans 12 residues. Germline V lookup: CDR1 MDHEN, CDR2 SYDVKM. The germline V and J ends were trimmed by 6 bases and 8 bases, with 13 bases remaining between them. The CDR3 bases are TGTGCCAGCAGACTGGCAGCCGCGGGCTACACCTTC. It specifies CASRLAAAGYTF.

The chain links TRBV29-1 to TRBJ2-3, with 12 bases that match TRBD1. CDR1 and CDR2 (germline): SQVTM, ANQGSEA. The CDR3 totals 13 residues. The ends lost 6 bases at V and 9 bases at J; junction bases unmatched: 7. CDR3 DNA sequence: TGCAGCGTAGGGACAGGGGGCGTGAGGACGCAGTATTTT. Its protein product is CSVGTGGVRTQYF.

The chain recombines TRBV29-1 with TRBJ2-2; a weak D match, TRBD1 (6 bases). V gave up 4 bases and J gave up 0 bases, with 9 bases separating them. Germline lookup yields CDR1 SQVTM and CDR2 ANQGSEA. This CDR3 spans 14 amino acids. CDR3 region: CSVARTANTGELFF. For the CDR3, the DNA is TGCAGCGTTGCCCGGACAGCGAACACCGGGGAGCTGTTTTTT.

The chain employs TRBV3-1 and TRBJ2-5, with a weak D call TRBD2 (5 bases). V was pared by 4 bases and J by 10 bases, with 13 bases between. Germline V lookup: CDR1 LGHDT, CDR2 YNNKEL (reference sequence). The CDR3 extends over 12 amino acids. CDR3 in amino acids: CASSPSTGIQYF. Written as DNA, the CDR3 is TGTGCCAGCAGCCCGTCGACGGGGATCCAGTACTTC.

This chain uses TRBV12-3 or TRBV12-4 with TRBJ1-1; D gene uncertain. V was trimmed by 6 bases and J by 5 bases, leaving 16 bases between them. CDR3 length equals 14 residues. CDR3 DNA: TGTGCCAGCAGATCCCAGCGAGGGTGGACTGAAGCTTTCTTT. Encoded protein: CASRSQRGWTEAFF.

The chain uses TRBV29-1 and TRBJ2-1; TRBD1 aligns across 10 bases. V lost 3 bases, J lost 3 bases, and 5 bases stayed unmatched. There are 15 residues in the CDR3. CDR1 SQVTM and CDR2 ANQGSEA come from the germline V gene. CDR3 amino acids: CSVDRTGGIYNEQFF. The CDR3 DNA is TGCAGCGTTGACCGGACAGGGGGTATCTACAATGAGCAGTTCTTC.

The V gene is TRBV15, the J gene TRBJ2-7; TRBD2 aligns across 8 bases. Trimming removed 0 bases from V and 6 bases from J; junction bases left unmatched: 13. Germline V gene data show CDR1 as LNHNV and CDR2 as YYDKDF (reference sequence). CDR3 size: 17 residues. The CDR3 DNA reads as TGTGCCACCAGCAGAGATCGGGGGGGGACGGCTCGTAGCGAGCAGTACTTC. Its translation is CATSRDRGGTARSEQYF.

The CDR3 coding sequence is TGTGCCAGCAGCCTAAAGGGTTCAGGGTCCGGAGCTTTCTTT. It is translated as CASSLKGSGSGAFF. The V and J genes are TRBV14 and TRBJ1-1; D might be TRBD1 (5 bases). The CDR3 consists of 14 residues. Trimming shortened V by 4 bases and J by 10 bases, and 19 bases separated the two germline ends. CDR1 is SGHDN, CDR2 FVKESK, per germline.

This clonotype has just one count. The CDR3 nucleotides are TGTGCCAGCAGTGAATACCCTCGACAGGGGGGTCTTTCACCCCTCCACTTT. It translates to CASSEYPRQGGLSPLHF. V usage is TRBV27 and J usage is TRBJ1-6; 9 bases fit TRBD1. CDR3 size: 17 residues. The germline V gene encodes CDR1 MNHEY and CDR2 SMNVEV (reference sequence). V shed 5 bases, J shed 9 bases, and the junction held 14 bases outside the gene matches.

The chain joins TRBV9 to TRBJ1-6; TRBD1 is a possible D gene (5 bases). The CDR3 consists of 15 residues. Germline assignment: CDR1 SGDLS and CDR2 YYNGEE. Trimming removed 4 bases from V and 0 bases from J, with 8 bases in between. The CDR3 spells CASSRDSSYNSPLHF. The CDR3, as DNA: TGTGCCAGCAGCCGAGACAGCTCCTATAATTCACCCCTCCACTTT. The full variable domain, with the rest looked up from reference TRBV9 and TRBJ1-6, is DSGVTQTPKHLITATGQRVTLRCSPRSGDLSVYWYQQSLDQGLQFLIQYYNGEERAKGNILERFSAQQFPDLHSELNLSSLELGDSALYFCASSRDSSYNSPLHFGNGTRLTVT.

CDR3 nucleotide sequence: TGCGCCAGCAGCTTACAGGGGCCCCATGGCTACACCTTC. Translation: CASSLQGPHGYTF. The chain uses TRBV5-1 and TRBJ1-2, with TRBD1 identical over 7 bases. Germline CDR1 reads SGHRS; CDR2 reads YFSETQ. The V segment lost 2 bases and the J segment 6 bases; nucleotides outside the gene matches: 4. The CDR3 length is 13 residues.

The chain joins TRBV29-1 to TRBJ1-1, with D hard to call. V was clipped by 4 bases and J by 0 bases, with 15 bases between them. The CDR3 consists of 15 residues. CDR1 is SQVTM, CDR2 ANQGSEA, per germline. CDR3 amino acids: CSVGGLDGMNTEAFF. In DNA form, the CDR3 reads TGCAGCGTTGGGGGTCTGGACGGAATGAACACTGAAGCTTTCTTT.

This chain uses TRBV20-1 with TRBJ2-7, with 7 bases that match TRBD2. Germline V lookup: CDR1 DFQATT, CDR2 SNEGSKA (reference sequence). The CDR3 consists of 15 residues. Trimming at V came to 5 bases and at J to 5 bases, leaving 15 bases not matched to a gene. The CDR3 sequence is CSALPPQRGGNEQYF. The CDR3, as DNA: TGCAGTGCTTTACCTCCCCAGCGGGGAGGGAACGAGCAGTACTTC.

The J gene is TRBJ2-1, the V gene TRBV2; D gene ambiguous. The CDR3 runs to 12 residues. Germline CDR1 SNHLY, CDR2 FYNNEI. Trimming removed 6 bases at V and 7 bases at J, with 10 bases between. CDR3 sequence (DNA): TGTGCCAGCAGAGCCGGGTGGAATGAGCAGTTCTTC. Protein product: CASRAGWNEQFF.

The genes are TRBV30 and TRBJ1-6; 8 bases match TRBD1. CDR3 length equals 15 residues. Losses at the gene ends were 4 bases for V and 6 bases for J; bases not matched to a gene: 8. Germline V lookup: CDR1 GTSNPN, CDR2 SVGIG (reference sequence). The CDR3 protein is CAWTNYRGSNSPLHF. CDR3 nucleotide sequence: TGTGCCTGGACTAACTACAGGGGGAGTAATTCACCCCTCCACTTT.

The chain is built from TRBV7-6 and TRBJ2-3; no definite D call. This CDR3 is built from 14 residues. Trimming took off 5 bases at V and 0 bases at J, with 9 bases between the two ends. Germline CDR1 is SGHVS and CDR2 is FNYEAQ. The CDR3 region has the DNA TGTGCCAGCAGCAGGTTCTTTAGCACAGATACGCAGTATTTT. It translates to CASSRFFSTDTQYF.

The gene calls are TRBV20-1 and TRBJ2-4; 8 bases agree with TRBD2. The germline gives CDR1 DFQATT, CDR2 SNEGSKA (reference sequence). CDR3 length: 14 amino acids. Unmatched junction bases numbered 2, after V lost 0 bases and J lost 4 bases. The CDR3 here is CSARELAAKNIQYF. The CDR3 DNA is TGCAGTGCTAGAGAACTAGCGGCTAAAAACATTCAGTACTTC.

V and J are TRBV4-3 and TRBJ2-5, with a tentative D call TRBD1 (6 bases). The V end was cut by 4 bases, the J end by 9 bases, with 15 bases between. CDR1 and CDR2 (germline): LGHNA, YSLEER. The CDR3 totals 13 residues. As DNA, the CDR3 is TGCGCCAGCAGCCCAAACAGGGAAAAGCCCCAGTACTTC. It yields the protein CASSPNREKPQYF.

The chain uses TRBV7-8 and TRBJ2-5; the match to TRBD1 covers 7 bases. There are 13 residues in the CDR3. Trimming cost V 11 bases and J 3 bases; bases outside gene matches: 9. CDR1 SGHVS and CDR2 FQNEAQ come from the germline V gene. CDR3 in DNA: TGTGCCTCCAGGAGAGGGGGCGAAGAGACCCAGTACTTC. It is translated as CASRRGGEETQYF.

This rearrangement joins TRBV6-2 or TRBV6-3 to TRBJ1-2; the D gene is possibly TRBD1 (5 bases). Germline CDR1 reads MNHEY; CDR2 reads SVGEGT. Trimming took 5 bases from V and 5 from J, leaving 15 bases between them. This CDR3 is 14 amino acids long. The CDR3 region is CASSPTWGKYGYTF. The CDR3 nucleotides read TGTGCCAGCAGTCCAACTTGGGGCAAATATGGCTACACCTTC.

The rearrangement joins TRBV15 to TRBJ2-2, with D perhaps matching TRBD1 (6 bases). Trimming cost V 8 bases and J 1 base, with 14 bases left between them. The CDR3 has 15 amino acids. Germline assignment: CDR1 LNHNV and CDR2 YYDKDF (reference sequence). This CDR3 is CATSTGVKNTGELFF. The CDR3 nucleotides are TGTGCCACCTCGACAGGTGTTAAGAACACCGGGGAGCTGTTTTTT.

J is TRBJ1-1 and V is TRBV7-9, with TRBD1 matching over 8 bases. V gave up 6 bases and J gave up 8 bases; unmatched junction bases: 14. The CDR3 runs 15 residues. Germline V gene sequence: CDR1 SEHNR, CDR2 FQNEAQ (reference sequence). The CDR3 spells CASRGFRGQAIEAFF. CDR3 DNA sequence: TGTGCCAGCAGGGGGTTCCGGGGACAGGCGATAGAAGCTTTCTTT.

The CDR3 DNA is TGCAGTGCTAGGTCCCCAAGGGATGAGACCCAGTACTTC. This codes for CSARSPRDETQYF. The V gene is TRBV20-1, the J gene TRBJ2-5, with D unclear. The germline CDR1 and CDR2 sequences are DFQATT and SNEGSKA (reference sequence). The CDR3 consists of 13 residues. The V end was cut by 3 bases, the J end by 5 bases, with 13 bases between.